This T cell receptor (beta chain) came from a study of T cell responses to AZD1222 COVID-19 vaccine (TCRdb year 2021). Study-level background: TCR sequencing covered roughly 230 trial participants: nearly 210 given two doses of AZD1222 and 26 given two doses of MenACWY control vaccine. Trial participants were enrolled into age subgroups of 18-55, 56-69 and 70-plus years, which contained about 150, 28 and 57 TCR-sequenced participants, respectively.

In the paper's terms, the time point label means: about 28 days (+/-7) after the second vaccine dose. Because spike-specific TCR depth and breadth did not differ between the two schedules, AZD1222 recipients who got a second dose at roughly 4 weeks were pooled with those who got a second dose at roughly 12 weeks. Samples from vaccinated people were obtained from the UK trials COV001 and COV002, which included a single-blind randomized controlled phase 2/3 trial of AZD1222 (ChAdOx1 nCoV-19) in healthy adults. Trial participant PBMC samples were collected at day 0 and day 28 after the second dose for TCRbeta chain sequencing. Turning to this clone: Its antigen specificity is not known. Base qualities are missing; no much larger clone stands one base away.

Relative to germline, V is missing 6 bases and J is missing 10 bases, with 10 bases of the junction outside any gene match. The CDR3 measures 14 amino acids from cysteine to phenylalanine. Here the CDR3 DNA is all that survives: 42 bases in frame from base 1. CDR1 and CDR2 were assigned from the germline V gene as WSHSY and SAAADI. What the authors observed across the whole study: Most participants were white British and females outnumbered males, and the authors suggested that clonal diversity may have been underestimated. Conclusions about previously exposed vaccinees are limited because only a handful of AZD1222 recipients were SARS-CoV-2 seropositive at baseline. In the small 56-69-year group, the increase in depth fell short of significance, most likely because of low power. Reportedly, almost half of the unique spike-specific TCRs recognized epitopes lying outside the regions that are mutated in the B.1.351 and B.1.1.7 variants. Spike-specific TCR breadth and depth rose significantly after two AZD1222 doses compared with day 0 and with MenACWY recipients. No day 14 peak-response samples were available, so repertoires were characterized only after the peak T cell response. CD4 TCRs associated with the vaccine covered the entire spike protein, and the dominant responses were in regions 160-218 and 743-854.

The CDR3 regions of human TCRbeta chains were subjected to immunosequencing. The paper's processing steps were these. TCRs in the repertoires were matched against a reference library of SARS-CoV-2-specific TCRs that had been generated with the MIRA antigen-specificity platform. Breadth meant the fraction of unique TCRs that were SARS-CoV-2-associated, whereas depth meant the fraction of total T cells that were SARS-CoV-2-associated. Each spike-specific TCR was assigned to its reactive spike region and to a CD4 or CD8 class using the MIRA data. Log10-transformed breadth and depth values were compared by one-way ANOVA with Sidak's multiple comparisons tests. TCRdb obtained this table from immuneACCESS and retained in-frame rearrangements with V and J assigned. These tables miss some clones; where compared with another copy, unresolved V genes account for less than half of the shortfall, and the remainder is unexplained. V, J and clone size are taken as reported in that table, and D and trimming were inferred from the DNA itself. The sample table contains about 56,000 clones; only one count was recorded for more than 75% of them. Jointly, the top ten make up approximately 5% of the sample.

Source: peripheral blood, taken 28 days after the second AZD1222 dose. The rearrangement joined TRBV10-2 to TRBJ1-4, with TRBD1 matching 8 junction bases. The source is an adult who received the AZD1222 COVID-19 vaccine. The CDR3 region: CASREGQGAGKLFF. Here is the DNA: TGCGCCAGCAGGGAGGGGCAGGGGGCTGGAAAACTGTTTTTT.